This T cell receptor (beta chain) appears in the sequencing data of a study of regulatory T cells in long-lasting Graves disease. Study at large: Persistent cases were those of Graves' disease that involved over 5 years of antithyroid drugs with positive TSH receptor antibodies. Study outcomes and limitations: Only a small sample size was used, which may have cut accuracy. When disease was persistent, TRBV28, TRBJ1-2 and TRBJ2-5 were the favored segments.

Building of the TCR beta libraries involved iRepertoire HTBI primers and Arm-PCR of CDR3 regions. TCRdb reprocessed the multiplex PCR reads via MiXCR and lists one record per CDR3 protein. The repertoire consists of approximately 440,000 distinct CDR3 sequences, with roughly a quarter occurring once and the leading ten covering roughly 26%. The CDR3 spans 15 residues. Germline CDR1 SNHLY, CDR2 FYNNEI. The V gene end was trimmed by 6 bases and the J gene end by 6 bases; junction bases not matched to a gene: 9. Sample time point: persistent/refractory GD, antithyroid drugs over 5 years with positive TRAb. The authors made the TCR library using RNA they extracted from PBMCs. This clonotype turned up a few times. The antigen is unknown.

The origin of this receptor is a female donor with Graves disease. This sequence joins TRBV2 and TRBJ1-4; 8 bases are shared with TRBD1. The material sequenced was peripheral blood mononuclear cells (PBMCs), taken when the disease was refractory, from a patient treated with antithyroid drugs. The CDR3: CASSSTGTGHEKLFF. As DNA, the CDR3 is TGTGCCAGCAGCTCCACCGGGACAGGACATGAAAAACTGTTTTTT.